Presented here are 22 T cell receptor beta chains from one specimen sequenced in a study of blood T cells in healthy people across ages. Primed by a sample-barcoded 5' primer and a J-beta primer mix, a second PCR proceeded for 7 to 11 cycles. TCRdb itself ran the 5' RACE reads through MiXCR, one entry per CDR3 protein. In the table there are 600,000 to 850,000 distinct CDR3 sequences, around 40% of which are singletons. The sample comprised blood. The receptors were sampled from a woman aged 55-70 years in good health.

The V and J genes are TRBV6-2 or TRBV6-3 and TRBJ2-7, with D tentatively TRBD1 or TRBD2 (5 bases each). The DNA end lines up better with TRBJ2-5; the J call may be wrong. From germline, CDR1 is MNHEY and CDR2 SVGEGT. The CDR3 covers 15 residues. The CDR3 bases are TGTGCCAGCAGTTCCGTCCGACAGTCCCGGGGGACCCAGTACTTC. This translates into CASSSVRQSRGTQYF.

This clonotype was counted a single time. The rearrangement links TRBV7-8 to TRBJ2-7; 11 bases agree with TRBD2. With 5 bases clipped from V and 7 bases from J, the junction kept 10 bases outside the gene matches. The CDR3 is made up of 15 amino acids. CDR1 is SGHVS, CDR2 FQNEAQ, per germline. The CDR3 sequence is CASSTISGGANEQYF. CDR3 in DNA: TGTGCCAGCAGCACCATTAGCGGGGGGGCCAATGAGCAGTACTTC.

J is TRBJ2-1 and V is TRBV7-9; no clear D. The CDR3 runs 15 residues. The germline V gene encodes CDR1 SEHNR and CDR2 FQNEAQ (reference sequence). Trimming shortened V by 5 bases and J by 0 bases, and 11 bases separated the two germline ends. The CDR3 spells CASSPIRSSYNEQFF. In DNA form, the CDR3 reads TGTGCCAGCAGCCCTATTCGGAGCTCCTACAATGAGCAGTTCTTC.

The V gene is TRBV6-6, the J gene TRBJ2-1, with a possible D match to TRBD2 (7 bases). The CDR3 totals 14 residues. The V gene's germline CDR1 is MNHNY and CDR2 SVGAGI (reference sequence). V lost 6 bases and J lost 2, with 11 bases in between. The CDR3: CASSRGAPYNEQFF. The DNA for the CDR3 is TGTGCCAGCAGCCGGGGGGCTCCCTACAATGAGCAGTTCTTC.

The chain has TRBV12-3 or TRBV12-4 and TRBJ2-3, with D hard to call. The CDR3 totals 12 residues. V gave up 7 bases and J gave up 4 bases, with 9 bases separating them. CDR3 in amino acids: CASTLAADTQYF. CDR3 DNA sequence: TGTGCCAGCACTTTGGCGGCAGATACGCAGTATTTT.

This clonotype showed up just a few times. The rearrangement links TRBV7-9 to TRBJ1-2, with D maybe TRBD1 (5 bases). V lost 5 bases and J 8 bases, leaving 18 bases between the germline ends. Germline values: CDR1 SEHNR, CDR2 FQNEAQ (reference sequence). The CDR3 has 14 residues. The DNA of the CDR3 is TGTGCCAGCAGCCCCCGGGGGAGGGAAGACGGCTACACCTTC. Translated: CASSPRGREDGYTF.

This clonotype was detected many times. This rearrangement joins TRBV29-1 to TRBJ2-7; D call uncertain. Germline lookup yields CDR1 SQVTM and CDR2 ANQGSEA. The V end was cut by 1 base, the J end by 3 bases, with 7 bases between. This CDR3 has 12 residues. The CDR3 spells CSVEAPGYEQYF. DNA for the CDR3: TGCAGCGTTGAAGCACCGGGCTACGAGCAGTACTTC.

This rearrangement joins TRBV20-1 to TRBJ2-5; D possibly matches TRBD1 or TRBD2 (5 bases each). Germline CDR1 DFQATT, CDR2 SNEGSKA (reference sequence). CDR3 length equals 9 residues. The germline V and J ends were trimmed by 5 bases and 7 bases, with 5 bases remaining between them. The CDR3 spells CSAGGTQYF. Written as DNA, the CDR3 is TGCAGTGCTGGGGGGACCCAGTACTTC.

This chain connects TRBV28 to TRBJ2-5, with D unclear. Trimming shortened V by 6 bases and J by 3 bases, and 17 bases separated the two germline ends. The CDR3 has 15 amino acids. Germline V gene data show CDR1 as MDHEN and CDR2 as SYDVKM. CDR3 in amino acids: CASSLTWRSEETQYF. CDR3 DNA sequence: TGTGCCAGCAGCCTTACCTGGCGAAGTGAAGAGACCCAGTACTTC.

This clonotype was seen more than once but under ten times. The gene calls are TRBV3-1 and TRBJ2-4; D tentatively reads TRBD1 or TRBD2 (5 bases each). The CDR3 totals 16 residues. Per the germline V gene, CDR1 is LGHDT and CDR2 is YNNKEL (reference sequence). V lost 4 bases and J lost 3, with 16 bases in between. For the CDR3, the DNA is TGTGCCAGCAGCCCCAGATGGGGGATAAACAAAAACATTCAGTACTTC. Encoded protein: CASSPRWGINKNIQYF.

This clonotype was seen ten or more times. The chain combines TRBV4-3 with TRBJ2-3, with D possibly matching TRBD2 (6 bases). The CDR3 has 19 amino acids. From germline, CDR1 is LGHNA and CDR2 YSLEER. Trimming pared 0 bases from V and 2 bases from J, leaving 21 bases between. CDR3 protein: CASSQEKGWGSGPTDTQYF. In nucleotides, the CDR3 is TGCGCCAGCAGCCAAGAGAAAGGCTGGGGTAGCGGCCCCACAGATACGCAGTATTTT.

At least ten counts were recorded for this clonotype. J is TRBJ2-1 and V is TRBV12-3 or TRBV12-4; 7 bases match TRBD1. J was trimmed by 3 bases and V by 4 bases; bases with no gene match: 6. The CDR3 runs to 15 residues. This CDR3 reads CASSSSGQYYNEQFF. The CDR3 nucleotides are TGTGCCAGCAGTTCCTCGGGACAGTACTACAATGAGCAGTTCTTC.

The J gene is TRBJ2-7, the V gene TRBV7-2; tentatively, D is TRBD2 (6 bases). The CDR3 covers 16 residues. Germline-derived CDR1 and CDR2 are SGHTA and FQGNSA. V lost 4 bases, J lost 2 bases, and 18 bases lay in between. CDR3 region: CASSYVGAEGTYEQYF. CDR3 coding DNA: TGTGCCAGCAGCTACGTAGGAGCGGAGGGTACCTACGAGCAGTACTTC.

This clonotype was recorded a few times. The chain's CDR3 is CASTPRQGQGLEQYF. In nucleotides, the CDR3 is TGTGCCAGCACCCCGCGGCAGGGACAGGGCCTCGAGCAGTACTTC. The chain couples TRBV6-6 to TRBJ2-5, with 9 bases lining up with TRBD1. TRBJ2-7 explains the end of the DNA better; the J call may be wrong. The CDR3 has 15 amino acids. Looked up from germline, CDR1 is MNHNY and CDR2 is SVGAGI (reference sequence).

This chain connects TRBV7-2 to TRBJ2-7; 10 bases align to TRBD2. V was clipped by 5 bases and J by 7 bases; unmatched bases: 11. Germline values: CDR1 SGHTA, CDR2 FQGNSA. The CDR3 is made up of 15 amino acids. Written as DNA, the CDR3 is TGTGCCAGCAGCCCCCGGCTAGCGGGAGATAATGAGCAGTACTTC. Protein sequence: CASSPRLAGDNEQYF.

This clonotype was detected only a few times. The V and J genes are TRBV20-1 and TRBJ2-5; the D is unclear. Germline assignment: CDR1 DFQATT and CDR2 SNEGSKA (reference sequence). The CDR3 has 15 amino acids. Trimming left V 0 bases short and J 1 base short, with 12 bases between. This CDR3 is CSARDLQDPQETQYF. The CDR3 DNA follows: TGCAGTGCTAGAGATCTCCAGGACCCCCAAGAGACCCAGTACTTC.

The chain carries TRBV11-3 and TRBJ2-1, with 10 bases matching TRBD2. This CDR3 comprises 15 residues. Germline loops: CDR1 SGHNT, CDR2 YENEEA. V lost 5 bases to trimming and J lost 8 bases; unmatched junction nucleotides: 9. This chain's CDR3 is CASSRLAGPGHEQFF. In nucleotides, the CDR3 is TGTGCCAGCAGCAGACTAGCGGGTCCGGGCCATGAGCAGTTCTTC.

The chain recombines TRBV6-6 with TRBJ1-2; D not resolved. Germline loops: CDR1 MNHNY, CDR2 SVGAGI (reference sequence). V lost 7 bases and J 7 bases, leaving 16 bases between the germline ends. There are 13 residues in the CDR3. CDR3 residues: CASNYKMGFGYTF. The CDR3 DNA sequence: TGTGCCAGCAACTATAAAATGGGTTTTGGCTACACCTTC.

Written as DNA, the CDR3 is TGCGCCAGCAGCTTGGGGGACAGAAATCAGCCCCAGCATTTT. It specifies CASSLGDRNQPQHF. The chain uses TRBV5-1 and TRBJ1-5; 7 bases map to TRBD1. The CDR3 loop spans 14 amino acids. Trimming took 0 bases from V and 4 from J; bases not matched to a gene: 1. Germline CDR1 SGHRS, CDR2 YFSETQ.

At least ten counts were recorded for this clonotype. The rearrangement joins TRBV7-2 to TRBJ2-7, with D unresolved. Trimming left V 4 bases short and J 2 bases short, with 6 bases between. CDR1 and CDR2 (germline): SGHTA, FQGNSA. CDR3 length equals 12 residues. The CDR3 spells CASSSATYEQYF. The CDR3 DNA reads as TGTGCCAGCAGCTCAGCAACCTACGAGCAGTACTTC.

This clonotype showed up just a few times. CDR3 DNA: TGTGCCAGCTCCACCTCGGGACAGGTACCCTACGAGCAGTACTTC. It specifies CASSTSGQVPYEQYF. V usage is TRBV18 and J usage is TRBJ2-7; 8 nucleotides match TRBD1. Germline lookup yields CDR1 KGHSH and CDR2 LQKENI. The J segment lost 2 bases and the V segment lost 6 bases, leaving 9 bases of the junction unmatched. This CDR3 contains 15 residues.

This clonotype was seen a few times. The chain is built from TRBV4-3 and TRBJ2-3; a possible D gene is TRBD1 (5 bases). The V gene lost 0 bases and the J gene lost 0 bases, with 10 bases spanning the gap. Germline CDR1 and CDR2: LGHNA and YSLEER. The CDR3 loop spans 16 amino acids. CDR3 sequence: CASSQDGARSTDTQYF. Written as DNA, the CDR3 is TGCGCCAGCAGCCAAGATGGGGCAAGAAGCACAGATACGCAGTATTTT.